This TCR beta chain was found in a study of blood T cell repertoires in COVID-19. Trimming removed 6 bases at V and 0 bases at J, with 12 bases between. The CDR3 totals 14 residues. CDR1 MGHDK and CDR2 SYGVNS come from the germline V gene. The data were produced by immunoSEQ multiplex PCR, yet TCRdb's version contains in-frame clones alone and is incomplete. The sample records 200,000 to 250,000 clones, around three quarters being singletons. This clonotype was sampled from a woman in her seventies with acute or convalescent COVID-19. This rearrangement joins TRBV25-1 to TRBJ2-7, with D perhaps matching TRBD1 (6 bases). Sequences were obtained from peripheral blood. CDR3 loop: CASRDSASSYEQYF. CDR3 DNA: TGTGCCAGCAGGGACAGCGCGAGCTCCTACGAGCAGTACTTC.